Below are 15 T cell receptor beta chains sequenced from a single sample in a study of cytomegalovirus exposure and HLA in healthy donors. PCR used 60 Vbeta primers and 13 Jbeta primers. Method: immunoSEQ multiplex PCR; TCRdb's copy keeps in-frame clones and lacks some. The sample has under 200,000 clones; 60% to 80% are singletons. Sample: PBMCs. The receptors derive from a woman aged 25 to 39 in good health and CMV-seronegative.

The genes are TRBV6-1 and TRBJ1-5; D ambiguous. Between the trimmed V and J ends, which lost 2 bases and 0 bases, there was a span of 5 bases. CDR1 is MNHNS and CDR2 is SASEGT in the germline V gene. This CDR3 has 14 amino acids. This CDR3 reads CASSETDSNQPQHF. CDR3 in DNA: TGTGCCAGCAGTGAAACAGATAGCAATCAGCCCCAGCATTTT.

V is TRBV10-3 and J is TRBJ1-2; the D is unclear. The CDR3 loop spans 12 amino acids. CDR1 ENHRY and CDR2 SYGVKD come from the germline V gene. Trimming took 0 bases from V and 4 from J, leaving 3 bases between them. For the CDR3, the DNA is TGTGCCATCAGTGAGTCCGGCTATGGCTACACCTTC. This codes for CAISESGYGYTF.

The table lists this clone with a few counts. This rearrangement joins TRBV6-5 to TRBJ1-5; tentative D call: TRBD1 (6 bases). The V gene's germline CDR1 is MNHEY and CDR2 SVGAGI. V was cut by 0 bases and J by 3 bases, with 9 bases left in between. This CDR3 is built from 15 residues. The CDR3 reads CASSYSGQNNQPQHF. DNA for the CDR3: TGTGCCAGCAGTTACTCTGGACAGAACAATCAGCCCCAGCATTTT.

The chain couples TRBV5-4 to TRBJ2-7; 12 bases line up with TRBD2. Unmatched junction bases numbered 11, after V lost 4 bases and J lost 9 bases. CDR3 size: 15 residues. Germline CDR1 SGHNT, CDR2 YYREEE (reference sequence). The CDR3 protein is CASSQMRLAGDGQYF. CDR3 bases: TGTGCCAGCAGCCAAATGCGACTAGCGGGGGACGGGCAGTACTTC.

The J gene is TRBJ1-5, the V gene TRBV7-2; no firm D call. Trimming took 3 bases from V and 2 from J, leaving 17 bases between them. Germline loops: CDR1 SGHTA, CDR2 FQGNSA. The CDR3 consists of 17 residues. The chain's CDR3 is CASSFRITGIGNQPQHF. The CDR3 DNA follows: TGTGCCAGCAGCTTTCGCATTACGGGAATTGGCAATCAGCCCCAGCATTTT.

This chain connects TRBV19 to TRBJ2-3, with D possibly being TRBD2 (5 bases). V dropped 5 bases and J dropped 6 bases, with 9 bases sitting between them. The CDR3 is made up of 12 amino acids. Germline V gene sequence: CDR1 LNHDA, CDR2 SQIVND (reference sequence). The CDR3 region is CASSLRGDTQYF. As DNA, the CDR3 is TGTGCCAGTAGTCTACGCGGGGATACGCAGTATTTT.

This chain uses TRBV27 with TRBJ2-7; 7 bases are shared with TRBD1. The CDR3 has 14 amino acids. V was pared by 5 bases and J by 0 bases, with 4 bases of the junction left unmatched. The germline CDR1 and CDR2 sequences are MNHEY and SMNVEV (reference sequence). The CDR3 loop is CASSKQGSSYEQYF. In DNA, the CDR3 is TGTGCCAGCAGTAAACAGGGGAGCTCCTACGAGCAGTACTTC.

V gene TRBV18 combines with J gene TRBJ2-7, with D possibly matching TRBD2 (5 bases). Trimming pared 1 base from V and 3 bases from J, leaving 13 bases between. CDR1 is KGHSH and CDR2 is LQKENI in the germline V gene. This CDR3 region has 15 residues. CDR3 protein: CASSPQQAGNYEQYF. DNA for the CDR3: TGTGCCAGCTCACCACAACAAGCCGGGAACTACGAGCAGTACTTC.

This clone was seen only once. This chain uses TRBV9 with TRBJ1-2, with D maybe TRBD1 (5 bases). The CDR3 is 12 amino acids. From germline, CDR1 is SGDLS and CDR2 YYNGEE. Trimming shortened V by 0 bases and J by 9 bases, and 9 bases separated the two germline ends. The CDR3 sequence: CASSVGGGSYTF. CDR3 bases: TGTGCCAGCAGCGTAGGGGGGGGTAGCTACACCTTC. Full variable domain (remainder filled in from reference TRBV9 and TRBJ1-2): DSGVTQTPKHLITATGQRVTLRCSPRSGDLSVYWYQQSLDQGLQFLIQYYNGEERAKGNILERFSAQQFPDLHSELNLSSLELGDSALYFCASSVGGGSYTFGSGTRLTVV.

This chain links TRBV6-1 with TRBJ1-1; D is unclear. Germline V CDR1 and CDR2: MNHNS, SASEGT. V lost 7 bases, J lost 0 bases, and 9 bases lay in between. This CDR3 has 13 amino acids. The CDR3 region is CASKWEMNTEAFF. CDR3 bases: TGTGCCAGCAAGTGGGAGATGAACACTGAAGCTTTCTTT.

The chain combines TRBV5-1 with TRBJ2-3; D unclear. There are 16 residues in the CDR3. V was trimmed by 4 bases and J by 4 bases, leaving 19 bases between them. Germline assignment: CDR1 SGHRS and CDR2 YFSETQ. CDR3 in DNA: TGCGCCAGCAGCCTAGAGCCACCAGATTACGCAGATACGCAGTATTTT. It codes for CASSLEPPDYADTQYF.

The chain couples TRBV5-4 to TRBJ2-7, with a weak D call TRBD1 (5 bases). V was clipped by 2 bases and J by 3 bases, with 9 bases between them. This CDR3 region has 13 residues. Germline CDR1 and CDR2: SGHNT and YYREEE (reference sequence). The CDR3 here is CASSFSRDYEQYF. The CDR3 nucleotides are TGTGCCAGCAGCTTCTCCAGGGACTACGAGCAGTACTTC.

V and J are TRBV5-6 and TRBJ2-2, with TRBD1 identical over 9 bases. V shed 4 bases, J shed 5 bases, and the junction held 9 bases outside the gene matches. Germline assignment: CDR1 SGHDT and CDR2 YYEEEE. The length of the CDR3 is 16 residues. For the CDR3, the DNA is TGTGCCAGCAGCACTGCGGGACAGGGACTAACCGGGGAGCTGTTTTTT. Encoded protein: CASSTAGQGLTGELFF.

This clone was seen a single time. This chain uses TRBV14 with TRBJ2-1, with 10 bases that match TRBD2. CDR3 length equals 14 residues. Germline trimming cut 2 bases from V and 7 bases from J; bases unmatched to any gene: 2. Per germline, CDR1 SGHDN and CDR2 FVKESK. The CDR3 DNA follows: TGTGCCAGCAGCCAAAGGACTAGCGGAAATGAGCAGTTCTTC. It codes for CASSQRTSGNEQFF.

The CDR3 sequence is CASSYSGGRNTEAFF. CDR3 in DNA: TGTGCCAGCAGTTACTCAGGGGGCAGGAACACTGAAGCTTTCTTT. The chain couples TRBV6-5 to TRBJ1-1, with 7 bases identical to TRBD1. Trimming removed 0 bases from V and 1 base from J; junction bases left unmatched: 2. The CDR3 loop spans 15 amino acids. From germline, CDR1 is MNHEY and CDR2 SVGAGI.